The clone carrying this T cell receptor (beta chain) was counted between two and nine times. The source of the sample is a study of cytomegalovirus exposure and HLA in healthy donors. PCR used 60 Vbeta primers and 13 Jbeta primers. TCRdb's copy holds only in-frame clones and misses some; the assay was immunoSEQ multiplex PCR. The repertoire holds some 200,000 clones, with around 62% as singletons. Germline lookup yields CDR1 SGHNT and CDR2 YYREEE (reference sequence). This CDR3 region has 11 residues. V was cut by 8 bases and J by 2 bases, with 7 bases left in between. The chain recombines TRBV5-4 with TRBJ1-2; D unclear. This clonotype was sampled from a man in his forties in good health and CMV-seronegative. Source material: PBMCs. CDR3 coding DNA: TGTGCCAGTACTGCGAACTATGGCTACACCTTC. It encodes CASTANYGYTF.